This TCR beta chain is drawn from a study of blood T cell repertoires in COVID-19. Profiling relied on immunoSEQ multiplex PCR, and the TCRdb table lists in-frame clones only, not all of them. The data contain 350,000 to 450,000 clones, more than 75% of them seen just once; the ten biggest clones take up 2.3%. CDR1 and CDR2 from the germline V gene are SGHRS and YFSETQ. V shed 4 bases, J shed 3 bases, and the junction held 7 bases outside the gene matches. The CDR3 runs to 16 residues. Sequencing input: peripheral blood. The sequence came from a woman in her fifties or sixties with COVID-19, enrolled during active disease. V gene TRBV5-1 combines with J gene TRBJ2-7; 13 nucleotides line up with TRBD2. CDR3 residues: CASSRTSGGLNYEQYF. The CDR3, as DNA: TGCGCCAGCAGCCGGACTAGCGGGGGCCTTAACTACGAGCAGTACTTC.